A single sample gave rise to the 24 T cell receptor beta chains below, sequenced in a study of cytomegalovirus exposure and HLA in healthy donors. PCR primers comprised 60 Vbeta and 13 Jbeta primers. Libraries were prepared by immunoSEQ multiplex PCR; TCRdb keeps only in-frame clonotypes and omits some of them. The data show 110,000 or so clones, 78% seen once. Sequenced material: PBMCs. The receptors here all came from a man younger than 40 in good health and CMV-seronegative.

The chain recombines TRBV7-6 with TRBJ2-3; TRBD1 agrees at 7 bases. This CDR3 is 14 amino acids long. Germline CDR1 reads SGHVS; CDR2 reads FNYEAQ. Germline trimming cut 1 base from V and 4 bases from J; bases unmatched to any gene: 2. CDR3 bases: TGTGCCAGCAGCTTAGACAGGGGCGCAGATACGCAGTATTTT. Its translation is CASSLDRGADTQYF.

V usage is TRBV10-3 and J usage is TRBJ2-1, with 12 bases matching TRBD2. Trimming removed 11 bases from V and 6 bases from J; junction bases left unmatched: 8. Per germline, CDR1 ENHRY and CDR2 SYGVKD. This CDR3 region has 14 residues. In nucleotides, the CDR3 is TGTGCCGCCCGGACTAGCGGGAAGTTCAATGAGCAGTTCTTC. This encodes CAARTSGKFNEQFF.

V is TRBV20-1 and J is TRBJ2-7; D ambiguous. This CDR3 is 11 amino acids long. V gave up 6 bases and J gave up 1 base, with 7 bases separating them. Germline V lookup: CDR1 DFQATT, CDR2 SNEGSKA (reference sequence). The CDR3 DNA sequence: TGCAGTGCCCAACGGTCCTACGAGCAGTACTTC. Translating it yields CSAQRSYEQYF.

This clone came up once. V gene TRBV15 combines with J gene TRBJ1-1, with a weak D call TRBD1 (5 bases). The V end was cut by 3 bases, the J end by 1 base, with 12 bases between. Germline V gives CDR1 LNHNV, CDR2 YYDKDF (reference sequence). The CDR3 runs to 15 residues. CDR3 amino acids: CATSRDRTQNTEAFF. In nucleotides, the CDR3 is TGTGCCACCAGCAGGGACCGGACACAGAACACTGAAGCTTTCTTT.

The gene calls are TRBV28 and TRBJ1-4, with TRBD1 matching over 8 bases. Losses at the gene ends were 5 bases for V and 14 bases for J; bases not matched to a gene: 10. Germline values: CDR1 MDHEN, CDR2 SYDVKM. This CDR3 is 13 amino acids long. As DNA, the CDR3 is TGTGCCAGCAGTGAACTCAGGGGGCAGAGTCTGTTTTTT. Protein: CASSELRGQSLFF.

The chain joins TRBV28 to TRBJ1-5, with D tentatively TRBD1 (5 bases). This CDR3 contains 15 residues. Trimming removed 10 bases from V and 4 bases from J, with 20 bases in between. Germline CDR1 MDHEN, CDR2 SYDVKM. Written as DNA, the CDR3 is TGTGCCACCCTAGGGTGGGGACTTGGTAATCAGCCCCAGCATTTT. It translates to CATLGWGLGNQPQHF. The variable domain in full, with the rest retrieved from reference TRBV28 and TRBJ1-5, is DVKVTQSSRYLVKRTGEKVFLECVQDMDHENMFWYRQDPGLGLRLIYFSYDVKMKEKGDIPEGYSVSREKKERFSLILESASTNQTSMYLCATLGWGLGNQPQHFGDGTRLSIL.

This clone showed up just a few times. V gene TRBV29-1 combines with J gene TRBJ2-7, with D perhaps matching TRBD2 (6 bases). Germline CDR1 reads SQVTM; CDR2 reads ANQGSEA. V was cut by 7 bases and J by 5 bases, with 18 bases left in between. The CDR3 totals 13 residues. The CDR3 nucleotides are TGCAGCGCAAAGGGACTGCTTTACCACGAGCAGTACTTC. This translates into CSAKGLLYHEQYF.

The chain is built from TRBV6-5 and TRBJ2-7; no reliable D call. V was clipped by 0 bases and J by 1 base, with 13 bases between them. The CDR3 spans 16 residues. Germline values: CDR1 MNHEY, CDR2 SVGAGI. CDR3 loop: CASSYSPVDGSYEQYF. CDR3 coding DNA: TGTGCCAGCAGTTACTCGCCGGTCGACGGGTCCTACGAGCAGTACTTC.

The V gene is TRBV2, the J gene TRBJ2-5; maybe TRBD1 (7 bases). This CDR3 contains 15 residues. The ends were cut back, 7 bases at V and 2 bases at J, with 17 bases in the middle. The germline gives CDR1 SNHLY, CDR2 FYNNEI. This CDR3 is CASTRGAGPQETQYF. CDR3 nucleotides: TGTGCCAGCACCAGGGGGGCCGGTCCTCAAGAGACCCAGTACTTC.

A few counts support this clone. The rearrangement links TRBV29-1 to TRBJ2-7; D gene uncertain. V was trimmed by 4 bases and J by 1 base, leaving 11 bases between them. Germline CDR1 is SQVTM and CDR2 is ANQGSEA. CDR3 size: 13 residues. As DNA, the CDR3 is TGCAGCGTTGGCTATGTCAGGTCCTACGAGCAGTACTTC. Its translation is CSVGYVRSYEQYF.

CDR3 protein: CASSETGMNTEAFF. CDR3 nucleotides: TGTGCCAGCAGTGAAACAGGAATGAACACTGAAGCTTTCTTT. The chain recombines TRBV6-1 with TRBJ1-1, with a weak D call TRBD1 (5 bases). Trimming stripped 2 bases from V and 0 bases from J, with 7 bases between. The CDR3 length is 14 residues. CDR1 MNHNS and CDR2 SASEGT come from the germline V gene.

This clone turned up a few times. The chain joins TRBV7-2 to TRBJ1-5; D is unclear. Germline V CDR1 and CDR2: SGHTA, FQGNSA. The CDR3 is made up of 13 amino acids. Trimming took off 1 base at V and 4 bases at J, with 5 bases between the two ends. The CDR3 nucleotides are TGTGCCAGCAGCTTAGTTGCGAATCAGCCCCAGCATTTT. Translating gives CASSLVANQPQHF. Complete variable domain (other parts from reference TRBV7-2 and TRBJ1-5): GAGVSQSPSNKVTEKGKDVELRCDPISGHTALYWYRQSLGQGLEFLIYFQGNSAPDKSGLPSDRFSAERTGGSVSTLTIQRTQQEDSAVYLCASSLVANQPQHFGDGTRLSIL.

J is TRBJ1-6 and V is TRBV10-2; 9 bases align to TRBD1. This CDR3 is 14 amino acids long. J lost 3 bases, V lost 6 bases, and 0 bases had no gene match. Germline V gives CDR1 WSHSY, CDR2 SAAADI. The chain's CDR3 is CASRGQGYNSPLHF. The CDR3 DNA reads TGCGCCAGCAGGGGACAGGGCTATAATTCACCCCTCCACTTT.

In DNA form, the CDR3 reads TGCGCCAGCAGCCAAGATGTGGGACTAGCGGGGATCCAAGAGACCCAGTACTTC. Translated, it gives CASSQDVGLAGIQETQYF. The chain has TRBV4-3 and TRBJ2-5; TRBD2 agrees at 13 bases. V gave up 0 bases and J gave up 1 base; unmatched junction bases: 5. CDR3 size: 18 residues. Germline CDR1 reads LGHNA; CDR2 reads YSLEER.

The V gene is TRBV2, the J gene TRBJ1-4; D ambiguous. The germline V and J ends were trimmed by 8 bases and 8 bases, with 12 bases remaining between them. The CDR3 is 12 residues long. Germline assignment: CDR1 SNHLY and CDR2 FYNNEI. The CDR3 loop reads CASEGGWEKLFF. The CDR3 DNA reads TGTGCCAGCGAAGGAGGGTGGGAAAAACTGTTTTTT.

For this clone: This sample also contains other DNA sequences that code for the same CDR3. The chain couples TRBV6-5 to TRBJ1-1, with 7 positions matching TRBD1. The CDR3 is 13 residues long. Germline CDR1 is MNHEY and CDR2 is SVGAGI. Trimming removed 2 bases from V and 4 bases from J; junction bases left unmatched: 1. In DNA, the CDR3 is TGTGCCAGCAGTTACAGGGGGCGCACTGAAGCTTTCTTT. This translates into CASSYRGRTEAFF.

This clone has a handful of counts. J is TRBJ2-7 and V is TRBV7-9; TRBD2 is a possible D gene (6 bases). Per germline, CDR1 SEHNR and CDR2 FQNEAQ (reference sequence). Trimming removed 5 bases from V and 12 bases from J, with 20 bases in between. The CDR3 extends over 13 amino acids. CDR3 nucleotide sequence: TGTGCCAGCAGCCCAAAGGGGAGGTCACGGGGGTACTTC. It encodes CASSPKGRSRGYF.

V and J are TRBV4-1 and TRBJ2-7; TRBD1 is a possible D gene (5 bases). The V end lost 4 bases, the J end lost 2 bases, and 12 bases lay between the germline ends. Germline assignment: CDR1 MGHRA and CDR2 YSYEKL. This CDR3 contains 14 residues. CDR3: CASSRPGITYEQYF. CDR3 sequence (DNA): TGCGCCAGCAGCCGACCAGGGATAACCTACGAGCAGTACTTC.

This sequence joins TRBV5-6 and TRBJ2-5, with TRBD2 matching over 12 bases. CDR1 and CDR2 (germline): SGHDT, YYEEEE. The CDR3 totals 17 residues. With 0 bases clipped from V and 4 bases from J, the junction kept 7 bases outside the gene matches. The CDR3 spells CASSLVALAGGRETQYF. The CDR3 nucleotides are TGTGCCAGCAGCTTGGTAGCCCTAGCGGGGGGGCGAGAGACCCAGTACTTC.

The chain has TRBV15 and TRBJ2-3; 14 bases agree with TRBD2. Germline V gene data show CDR1 as LNHNV and CDR2 as YYDKDF (reference sequence). There are 20 residues in the CDR3. V was clipped by 3 bases and J by 6 bases; unmatched bases: 17. In nucleotides, the CDR3 is TGTGCCACCAGCAGGACGACTAGCGGGAGGGCCGAATTCGGGCGGGATACGCAGTATTTT. It specifies CATSRTTSGRAEFGRDTQYF.

The V gene is TRBV19, the J gene TRBJ2-1, with a weak D call TRBD2 (6 bases). The germline V gene encodes CDR1 LNHDA and CDR2 SQIVND (reference sequence). The CDR3 spans 14 residues. Trimming stripped 6 bases from V and 4 bases from J, with 13 bases between. CDR3 bases: TGTGCCAGTAGCTCGGGACTGATTTACAATGAGCAGTTCTTC. Translation: CASSSGLIYNEQFF.

The chain couples TRBV5-6 to TRBJ2-1; 11 bases line up with TRBD2. In germline, CDR1 is SGHDT, CDR2 YYEEEE. The CDR3 runs to 16 residues. V was clipped by 6 bases and J by 4 bases; unmatched bases: 9. This CDR3 reads CASTPEVAGGYNEQFF. The CDR3 DNA follows: TGTGCCAGCACCCCCGAGGTAGCGGGGGGGTACAATGAGCAGTTCTTC.

The rearrangement joins TRBV6-1 to TRBJ2-3, with D perhaps TRBD2 (5 bases). Germline assignment: CDR1 MNHNS and CDR2 SASEGT. The CDR3 covers 12 residues. V lost 5 bases, J lost 11 bases, and 14 bases lay in between. Written as DNA, the CDR3 is TGTGCCAGCAGTCCCGACTACCAACAGCAGTATTTT. Protein sequence: CASSPDYQQQYF.

The chain has TRBV7-2 and TRBJ2-7, with 10 positions matching TRBD2. Germline CDR1 reads SGHTA; CDR2 reads FQGNSA. V shed 5 bases and J 4 bases; nucleotides not matched to a gene: 5. The CDR3 has 14 residues. CDR3 nucleotide sequence: TGTGCCAGCAGCATGGGACTAGCGTCATACGAGCAGTACTTC. Translated, it gives CASSMGLASYEQYF.